This T cell receptor beta chain originates from a study of shared clonotypes between healthy human individuals. Study context: The donor group consisted of a couple of women and three men, aged 18 to 49.

General study results and limits: The sharing of roughly 5% of naive CD4 clonotypes was seen across a few donors.

Deletions cut 4 bases from V and 2 bases from J, with 15 bases between. Looked up from germline, CDR1 is MDHEN and CDR2 is SYDVKM. CDR3 length: 16 amino acids. Using immunoSEQ multiplex PCR, the repertoire was profiled, and TCRdb retains in-frame clones only, with some absent. The table includes about 2.4 million clones, roughly 93% detected once. Remarks on this clone: Its matching antigen is unknown.

The rearrangement joins TRBV28 to TRBJ2-1; D may be TRBD1 (6 bases). This TCR came from a man between 18 and 35 years old in good health. Some clones in this sample may be carry-over from other donors' samples. The specimen sequenced was naive CD4+ T cells from PBMCs. The subset here: CD45RA+ positively selected. The CDR3 here is CASSSRTVSAYNEQFF. CDR3 nucleotide sequence: TGTGCCAGCAGTTCCCGGACAGTATCTGCCTACAATGAGCAGTTCTTC.